Following are 13 T cell receptor beta chains from one sample sequenced in a study of blood T cell repertoires in COVID-19. Sequenced by immunoSEQ multiplex PCR; TCRdb stores in-frame clones only, minus some. The sample shows about 64,000 clones, 80% to 90% of them seen only once. What was sequenced was peripheral blood. The receptors stem from a woman aged 60-70 years with COVID-19, enrolled during active disease.

This chain joins TRBV18 and TRBJ1-3; D not certain. This CDR3 is 14 amino acids long. Trimming removed 2 bases from V and 1 base from J, with 6 bases in between. CDR1 and CDR2 from the germline V gene are KGHSH and LQKENI. CDR3 sequence reads: CASSPGRSGNTIYF. The DNA of the CDR3 is TGTGCCAGCTCACCAGGGAGGTCTGGAAACACCATATATTTT.

The chain combines TRBV6-5 with TRBJ2-2; the D gene is possibly TRBD2 (6 bases). The CDR3 contains 14 residues. Germline lookup yields CDR1 MNHEY and CDR2 SVGAGI. Deletions cut 7 bases from V and 6 bases from J, with 15 bases between. The CDR3 region has the DNA TGTGCCAGCACCCGGGACTCCGGGTCCGGGGAGCTGTTTTTT. This translates into CASTRDSGSGELFF.

This chain links TRBV5-5 with TRBJ1-2; TRBD1 agrees at 7 bases. Trimming took 4 bases from V and 1 from J; bases not matched to a gene: 4. CDR1 and CDR2 (germline): SGHKS, YYEKEE (reference sequence). The CDR3 length is 14 residues. The CDR3: CASSPGTDNYGYTF. CDR3 bases: TGTGCCAGCAGCCCCGGGACAGATAACTATGGCTACACCTTC.

CDR3 residues: CASSTGGSQPQHF. The CDR3 nucleotides are TGTGCCAGCAGTACAGGTGGAAGTCAGCCCCAGCATTTT. The V call is TRBV6-2 or TRBV6-3, the J call TRBJ1-5; the D gene is possibly TRBD1 (5 bases). Trimming removed 5 bases from V and 6 bases from J, with 11 bases in between. The CDR3 length is 13 residues. CDR1 MNHEY and CDR2 SVGEGT come from the germline V gene.

The genes are TRBV18 and TRBJ2-3; D call uncertain. Trimming removed 2 bases from V and 0 bases from J, with 9 bases in between. This CDR3 contains 15 residues. The V gene's germline CDR1 is KGHSH and CDR2 LQKENI. Here the CDR3 DNA reads TGTGCCAGCTCACCAGCCCGAGCTAGCACAGATACGCAGTATTTT. Translating it yields CASSPARASTDTQYF. The whole variable domain, remainder taken from reference TRBV18 and TRBJ2-3, is NAGVMQNPRHLVRRRGQEARLRCSPMKGHSHVYWYRQLPEEGLKFMVYLQKENIIDESGMPKERFSAEFPKEGPSILRIQQVVRGDSAAYFCASSPARASTDTQYFGPGTRLTVL.

The chain links TRBV30 to TRBJ1-3; a weak D match, TRBD1 (5 bases). The germline V and J ends were trimmed by 2 bases and 6 bases, with 14 bases remaining between them. CDR1 GTSNPN and CDR2 SVGIG come from the germline V gene (reference sequence). The CDR3 sequence is 14 residues long. The CDR3 DNA follows: TGTGCCTGGAGTCGGGAGGGGCTGGAAAACACCATATATTTT. Translated, it gives CAWSREGLENTIYF. The entire variable domain, with the rest obtained from reference TRBV30 and TRBJ1-3, is as follows: SQTIHQWPATLVQPVGSPLSLECTVEGTSNPNLYWYRQAAGRGLQLLFYSVGIGQISSEVPQNLSASRPQDRQFILSSKKLLLSDSGFYLCAWSREGLENTIYFGEGSWLTVV.

This clone showed up just once. This chain joins TRBV30 and TRBJ2-2, with 9 bases aligning to TRBD2. V shed 1 base and J 6 bases; nucleotides not matched to a gene: 9. CDR1 and CDR2 from the germline V gene are GTSNPN and SVGIG (reference sequence). CDR3 length: 16 residues. The CDR3 reads CAWSGLAGLEAGELFF. CDR3 DNA sequence: TGTGCCTGGAGTGGTCTAGCGGGGTTAGAGGCCGGGGAGCTGTTTTTT.

This chain joins TRBV6-2 or TRBV6-3 and TRBJ2-5; D is undetermined. The V gene lost 0 bases and the J gene lost 3 bases, with 8 bases spanning the gap. The germline V gene encodes CDR1 MNHEY and CDR2 SVGEGT. The CDR3 runs to 14 residues. The CDR3 spells CASSYSFTKETQYF. In nucleotides, the CDR3 is TGTGCCAGCAGTTACTCGTTTACAAAAGAGACCCAGTACTTC.

CDR3 sequence reads: CASSWTGRGNSPLHF. The DNA for the CDR3 is TGTGCCAGCAGCTGGACAGGGCGTGGTAATTCACCCCTCCACTTT. The chain employs TRBV28 and TRBJ1-6; 8 nucleotides line up with TRBD1. V shed 6 bases and J 6 bases; nucleotides not matched to a gene: 7. The CDR3 contains 15 residues. CDR1 MDHEN and CDR2 SYDVKM come from the germline V gene. The entire variable domain, with the rest obtained from reference TRBV28 and TRBJ1-6, is as follows: DVKVTQSSRYLVKRTGEKVFLECVQDMDHENMFWYRQDPGLGLRLIYFSYDVKMKEKGDIPEGYSVSREKKERFSLILESASTNQTSMYLCASSWTGRGNSPLHFGNGTRLTVT.

This sequence joins TRBV3-1 (or the pseudogene TRBV3-2) and TRBJ1-1; D gene uncertain. CDR3 length equals 12 residues. Germline CDR1 reads LGHDT; CDR2 reads YNNKEL (reference sequence). Trimming took 1 base from V and 11 from J, leaving 11 bases between them. The chain's CDR3 is CASSQVLGVAFF. CDR3 bases: TGTGCCAGCAGCCAAGTCCTCGGGGTGGCTTTCTTT.

The V and J genes are TRBV28 and TRBJ1-5; D is ambiguous. Per germline, CDR1 MDHEN and CDR2 SYDVKM. V was cut by 7 bases and J by 7 bases, with 11 bases left in between. The CDR3 contains 12 residues. In DNA form, the CDR3 reads TGTGCCAGCATGTGGGTCGGGCAGCCCCAGCATTTT. This translates into CASMWVGQPQHF.

This chain connects TRBV16 to TRBJ2-7; 9 bases match TRBD1. CDR1 is KGHSY and CDR2 is FQNENV in the germline V gene. Trimming removed 4 bases from V and 2 bases from J; junction bases left unmatched: 6. The CDR3 has 15 amino acids. The CDR3, as DNA: TGTGCCAGCAGCCCCGCCGGGACAGGGACCTACGAGCAGTACTTC. Translation: CASSPAGTGTYEQYF. The full variable domain, rest sourced from reference TRBV16 and TRBJ2-7, is GEEVAQTPKHLVRGEGQKAKLYCAPIKGHSYVFWYQQVLKNEFKFLISFQNENVFDETGMPKERFSAKCLPNSPCSLEIQATKLEDSAVYFCASSPAGTGTYEQYFGPGTRLTVT.

This rearrangement joins TRBV27 to TRBJ2-7, with 7 positions matching TRBD2. CDR3 size: 13 residues. CDR1 is MNHEY, CDR2 SMNVEV, per germline (reference sequence). J gave up 4 bases and V 8 bases, and 8 bases lay outside the gene matches. The CDR3 here is CASGGTNRYEQYF. CDR3 DNA: TGTGCCAGCGGTGGGACTAACCGATACGAGCAGTACTTC.